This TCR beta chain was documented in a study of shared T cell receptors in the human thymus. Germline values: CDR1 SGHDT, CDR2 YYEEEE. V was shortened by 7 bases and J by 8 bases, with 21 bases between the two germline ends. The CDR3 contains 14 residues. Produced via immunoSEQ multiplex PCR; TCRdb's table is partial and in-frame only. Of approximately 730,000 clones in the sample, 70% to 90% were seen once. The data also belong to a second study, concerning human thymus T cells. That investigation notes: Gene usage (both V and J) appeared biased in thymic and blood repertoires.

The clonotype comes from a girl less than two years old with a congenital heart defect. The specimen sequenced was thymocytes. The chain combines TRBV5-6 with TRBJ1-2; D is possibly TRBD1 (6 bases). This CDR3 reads CASLIQGPQGGYTF. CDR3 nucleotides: TGTGCCAGCCTCATACAGGGTCCCCAGGGGGGCTACACCTTC.